This entry describes one TCR beta chain. Here immunoSEQ multiplex PCR was the method, and the copy in TCRdb shows in-frame clones only, minus some. The repertoire consists of under 100,000 clones, with around 85% occurring once and the leading ten covering about 2.9%. The sample comes from a study of glioma-infiltrating T cells after dendritic cell vaccination. The specimen comprised blood, sampled before dendritic cell vaccination. The TCR sequence derives from a human donor with glioblastoma.

CDR3 in amino acids: CASSSPGGGRETQYF. In DNA, the CDR3 is TGTGCCAGCAGCTCCCCCGGAGGGGGCAGAGAGACCCAGTACTTC. The chain uses TRBV7-9 and TRBJ2-5; perhaps TRBD1 as D (7 bases). The CDR3 loop spans 15 amino acids. Germline V gene sequence: CDR1 SEHNR, CDR2 FQNEAQ (reference sequence). V lost 4 bases and J 4 bases, leaving 16 bases between the germline ends. Using reference TRBV7-9 and TRBJ2-5 for the parts outside the CDR3, the full variable domain is DTGVSQNPRHKITKRGQNVTFRCDPISEHNRLYWYRQTLGQGPEFLTYFQNEAQLEKSRLLSDRFSAERPKGSFSTLEIQRTEQGDSAMYLCASSSPGGGRETQYFGPGTRLLVL.